This record looks at one T cell receptor beta chain sequence and its context. These data belong to a study of blood T cell repertoires in COVID-19. Background on the study: The samples span acute and convalescent COVID-19 from the United States, Italy and Spain. In each case, the material was cDNA or gDNA derived from T cells, B-cell-depleted T cells, or PBMCs.

The V gene's germline CDR1 is DFQATT and CDR2 SNEGSKA (reference sequence). The CDR3 has 15 amino acids. J gave up 6 bases and V 3 bases, and 9 bases lay outside the gene matches. TCRdb's copy holds only in-frame clones and misses some; the assay was immunoSEQ multiplex PCR. The sample holds hundreds of thousands of clones, under 85% seen once. In Seattle, patients joined the study during active infection and were tracked longitudinally. This TCR was sampled from a woman aged 30 to 39 with COVID-19, enrolled during active disease. The rearrangement uses TRBV20-1 and TRBJ2-1; 9 bases are a match to TRBD1. Sequenced material: peripheral blood. The chain's CDR3 is CSASSPGTGTNEQFF. CDR3 DNA sequence: TGCAGTGCTAGTTCTCCCGGGACAGGGACCAATGAGCAGTTCTTC.